These 11 T cell receptor beta chains share one sample of origin, sequenced in a study of T cells after yellow fever vaccination. Using its own MiXCR run on the 5' RACE reads, TCRdb lists one record per CDR3 protein. The sample gives approximately 180,000 distinct CDR3 sequences, roughly 6.2% of which show up once; under 3% is in the top ten. The sequencing here drew on CD4+ T cells sorted from PBMCs, taken on the day of the first yellow fever vaccination. The receptors were gathered from a man aged 18 to 30 who received the YFV17D yellow fever vaccine.

This clonotype has at least ten counts. The chain has TRBV6-1 and TRBJ2-2, with a tentative D call TRBD1 (6 bases). In germline, CDR1 is MNHNS, CDR2 SASEGT. V was pared by 11 bases and J by 6 bases, with 16 bases between. This CDR3 contains 13 residues. CDR3 amino acids: CAGSDRPSGELFF. The CDR3, as DNA: TGTGCCGGATCCGACAGGCCTTCCGGGGAGCTGTTTTTT.

The chain employs TRBV20-1 and TRBJ2-1; D gene ambiguous. The CDR3 sequence is 12 residues long. V shed 2 bases and J shed 9 bases, with 11 bases lying between them. The germline V gene has CDR1 DFQATT and CDR2 SNEGSKA (reference sequence). The CDR3 loop reads CSARRLESEQFF. CDR3 in DNA: TGCAGTGCTAGACGGCTGGAAAGTGAGCAGTTCTTC.

This clonotype was observed many times. V and J are TRBV27 and TRBJ2-2, with 7 nucleotides matching TRBD2. This CDR3 spans 13 amino acids. Germline trimming cut 8 bases from V and 1 base from J; bases unmatched to any gene: 1. In germline, CDR1 is MNHEY, CDR2 SMNVEV (reference sequence). The CDR3 DNA follows: TGTGCCAGCCGGGGGGTGAACACCGGGGAGCTGTTTTTT. It translates to CASRGVNTGELFF.

This clonotype was observed at least ten times. The chain has TRBV9 and TRBJ2-2, with D perhaps TRBD1 (5 bases). The CDR3 consists of 15 residues. CDR1 is SGDLS, CDR2 YYNGEE, per germline. V lost 0 bases and J 7 bases, leaving 13 bases between the germline ends. The CDR3 protein is CASSVEGWGHGELFF. The CDR3 DNA reads TGTGCCAGCAGCGTAGAGGGGTGGGGCCACGGGGAGCTGTTTTTT. Complete variable domain (other parts from reference TRBV9 and TRBJ2-2): DSGVTQTPKHLITATGQRVTLRCSPRSGDLSVYWYQQSLDQGLQFLIQYYNGEERAKGNILERFSAQQFPDLHSELNLSSLELGDSALYFCASSVEGWGHGELFFGEGSRLTVL.

The V gene is TRBV7-2, the J gene TRBJ2-1; TRBD1 might be the D (6 bases). With 1 base removed from V and 1 base from J, the gap between germline ends came to 8 bases. Germline-derived CDR1 and CDR2 are SGHTA and FQGNSA. This CDR3 region has 15 residues. CDR3 in DNA: TGTGCCAGCAGCTTAGGCAGGGGTTCCTACAATGAGCAGTTCTTC. Translated: CASSLGRGSYNEQFF.

The chain joins TRBV12-3 or TRBV12-4 to TRBJ2-5, with unresolved D. V lost 6 bases, J lost 5 bases, and 19 bases lay in between. There are 15 residues in the CDR3. The CDR3 nucleotides are TGTGCCAGCAGCCGGAAGACCGGCGGCCACGAGACCCAGTACTTC. Its protein product is CASSRKTGGHETQYF.

This clonotype came up many times. The CDR3 reads CASSEQGGQPQHF. The CDR3 coding sequence is TGCGCCAGCAGTGAGCAGGGTGGTCAGCCCCAGCATTTT. The J gene is TRBJ1-5, the V gene TRBV10-1; TRBD1 might be the D (5 bases). Germline loops: CDR1 WNHNN, CDR2 SYGVQD (reference sequence). Trimming took 2 bases from V and 6 from J, leaving 8 bases between them. The CDR3 has 13 amino acids.

Comments on this clonotype: Compared with germline, one end of the junction differs, possibly owing to a read error. V usage is TRBV12-3 or TRBV12-4 and J usage is TRBJ2-3; D may be TRBD1 (5 bases). The length of the CDR3 is 12 residues. The CDR3 coding sequence is TGTGCCAGCAGTCCATGGACACCCATCCTCCATTTT. Its protein is CASSPWTPILHF.

This clonotype appeared a few times. One end of the junction fails to match germline, which may point to a read error. This chain links TRBV7-7 with TRBJ2-5, with D uncertain. CDR1 SSHAT and CDR2 FNYEAQ come from the germline V gene (reference sequence). This CDR3 is built from 11 residues. The CDR3, as DNA: TGTGCTAGCAGCTTTGGTGGGACCCAGTACTTC. Protein: CASSFGGTQYF.

The chain is built from TRBV5-1 and TRBJ2-5; D unclear. Germline V gives CDR1 SGHRS, CDR2 YFSETQ. The CDR3 spans 12 residues. The germline V and J ends were trimmed by 6 bases and 0 bases, with 6 bases remaining between them. CDR3 protein: CASTEDQETQYF. CDR3 DNA: TGCGCCAGCACCGAAGACCAAGAGACCCAGTACTTC.

This clonotype was counted a few times. The J gene is TRBJ1-1, the V gene TRBV5-1, with TRBD1 as a possible D gene (5 bases). The CDR3 has 13 amino acids. Germline-derived CDR1 and CDR2 are SGHRS and YFSETQ. Trimming cost V 6 bases and J 2 bases, with 11 bases left between them. The CDR3 spells CASNRDGNTEAFF. The CDR3, as DNA: TGCGCCAGCAACCGGGACGGAAACACTGAAGCTTTCTTT.